This T cell receptor (beta chain) was sequenced in a study of T-cell memory formation after mild COVID-19. Background on the study: Most TCR clusters belonged to a single donor. Findings and caveats of the study: The appearance of some responding clones in pre-infection memory suggested that cross-reactive memory joined. Clones that contracted from day 15 to 85 had balanced CD4/CD8; later expanders were CD4+ biased.

About this clonotype: Its antigen is still unknown.

TCR alpha and TCR beta cDNA libraries with sample barcodes and UMIs came from 5'RACE using constant-segment primers. One entry per CDR3 protein, called by TCRdb with MiXCR from the 5' RACE reads. The profile shows roughly 400,000 distinct CDR3 sequences, 20% to 30% of them singletons. Germline CDR1 SGHRS, CDR2 YFSETQ. This CDR3 spans 16 amino acids. V dropped 3 bases and J dropped 1 base, with 13 bases sitting between them. V gene TRBV5-1 combines with J gene TRBJ2-2, with D unclear. The sample comprised PBMCs or a T cell subset sorted from them (not recorded which). The receptor was derived from an adult woman who had mild COVID-19 (a few samples of this study predate the infection). Cell type and time point are not known. The CDR3 region is CASSSDRVGNTGELFF. The CDR3 DNA reads as TGCGCCAGCAGCTCCGACCGGGTAGGGAACACCGGGGAGCTGTTTTTT.